This TCR beta chain stems from a study of Ad26.COV2.S vaccination and SARS-CoV-2 variants. Sample treatment: over 15 received Ad26.COV2.S at low or high dose, single or two shots; about 5 received placebo; per-sample allocation not given. Collection of the samples took place on day 63 after the first injection of vaccine or placebo. Clones were sequenced by immunoSEQ multiplex PCR, and TCRdb holds only the in-frame ones, with some missing. The sample lists hundreds of thousands of clones, around 92% occurring once. Trimming at V came to 4 bases and at J to 7 bases, leaving 8 bases not matched to a gene. The germline CDR1 and CDR2 sequences are LGHNA and YSLEER. The CDR3 has 15 amino acids.

This TCR was recovered from a person aged 18-60 years who received the Ad26.COV2.S COVID-19 vaccine or a placebo. Sample: peripheral blood, taken in a trial of Ad26.COV2.S vaccine versus placebo. The V call is TRBV4-3, the J call TRBJ2-7; TRBD2 matches 12 bases. As DNA, the CDR3 is TGCGCCAGCAGCCGCACACTAGCGGGGGGAGGTGAGCAGTACTTC. Its protein product is CASSRTLAGGGEQYF.